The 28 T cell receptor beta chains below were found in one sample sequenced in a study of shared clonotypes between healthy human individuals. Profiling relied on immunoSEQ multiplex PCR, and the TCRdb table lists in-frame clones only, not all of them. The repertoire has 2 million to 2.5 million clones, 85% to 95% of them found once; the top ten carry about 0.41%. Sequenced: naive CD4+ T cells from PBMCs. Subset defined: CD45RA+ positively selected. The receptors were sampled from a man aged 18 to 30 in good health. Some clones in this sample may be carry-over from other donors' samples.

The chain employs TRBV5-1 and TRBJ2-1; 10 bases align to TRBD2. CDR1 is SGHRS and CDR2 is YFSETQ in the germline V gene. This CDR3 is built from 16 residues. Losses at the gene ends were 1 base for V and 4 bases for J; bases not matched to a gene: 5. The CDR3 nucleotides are TGCGCCAGCAGCTTGTTAGCGGGAGGACAATACAATGAGCAGTTCTTC. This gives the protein CASSLLAGGQYNEQFF.

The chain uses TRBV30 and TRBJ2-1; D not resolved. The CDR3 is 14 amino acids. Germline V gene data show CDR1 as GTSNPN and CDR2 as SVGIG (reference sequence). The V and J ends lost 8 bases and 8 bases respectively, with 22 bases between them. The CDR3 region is CARKGSTFGDEQFF. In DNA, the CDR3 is TGTGCCCGGAAGGGTAGTACTTTCGGCGATGAGCAGTTCTTC.

CDR3 loop: CASSQRDLGGPKRNEQFF. CDR3 in DNA: TGTGCCAGCAGCCAAAGGGACCTAGGAGGGCCTAAGCGAAATGAGCAGTTCTTC. The chain links TRBV14 to TRBJ2-1; D is perhaps TRBD2 (6 bases). Germline loops: CDR1 SGHDN, CDR2 FVKESK. The ends were cut back, 2 bases at V and 7 bases at J, with 24 bases in the middle. The CDR3 length is 18 residues.

The CDR3 reads CASRSERQGHNQPQHF. For the CDR3, the DNA is TGTGCCAGCCGTTCTGAAAGGCAGGGACACAATCAGCCCCAGCATTTT. This rearrangement joins TRBV28 to TRBJ1-5, with TRBD1 as a possible D gene (6 bases). V lost 8 bases, J lost 3 bases, and 20 bases lay in between. The CDR3 loop spans 16 amino acids. Germline CDR1 and CDR2: MDHEN and SYDVKM.

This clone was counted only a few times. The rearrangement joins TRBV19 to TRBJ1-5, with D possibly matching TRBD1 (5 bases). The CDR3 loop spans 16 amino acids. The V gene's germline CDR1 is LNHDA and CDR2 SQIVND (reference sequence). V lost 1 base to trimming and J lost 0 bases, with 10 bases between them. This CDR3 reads CASSIGAGYSNQPQHF. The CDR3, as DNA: TGTGCCAGTAGTATAGGTGCAGGGTATAGCAATCAGCCCCAGCATTTT.

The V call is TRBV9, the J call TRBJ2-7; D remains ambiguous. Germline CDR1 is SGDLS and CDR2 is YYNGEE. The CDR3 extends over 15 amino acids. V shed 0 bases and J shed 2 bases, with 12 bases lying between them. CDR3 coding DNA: TGTGCCAGCAGCGTAGCCGGAAATAATCCCTACGAGCAGTACTTC. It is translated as CASSVAGNNPYEQYF.

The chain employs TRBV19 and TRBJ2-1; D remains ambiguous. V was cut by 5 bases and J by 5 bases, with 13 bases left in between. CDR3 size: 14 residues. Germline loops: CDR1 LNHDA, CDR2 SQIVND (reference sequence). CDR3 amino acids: CASSVLRGHNEQFF. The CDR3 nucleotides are TGTGCCAGTAGTGTGTTGCGCGGCCACAATGAGCAGTTCTTC.

Written as DNA, the CDR3 is TGTGCCTGCACACAGGGGTCGGGCACCGGGGAGCTGTTTTTT. Its protein is CACTQGSGTGELFF. The V gene is TRBV30, the J gene TRBJ2-2; TRBD1 aligns across 7 bases. V trimming: 6 bases; J trimming: 4 bases; junction bases outside the gene matches: 8. The CDR3 runs to 14 residues. The germline V gene has CDR1 GTSNPN and CDR2 SVGIG (reference sequence). The full variable domain, with the rest looked up from reference TRBV30 and TRBJ2-2, is SQTIHQWPATLVQPVGSPLSLECTVEGTSNPNLYWYRQAAGRGLQLLFYSVGIGQISSEVPQNLSASRPQDRQFILSSKKLLLSDSGFYLCACTQGSGTGELFFGEGSRLTVL.

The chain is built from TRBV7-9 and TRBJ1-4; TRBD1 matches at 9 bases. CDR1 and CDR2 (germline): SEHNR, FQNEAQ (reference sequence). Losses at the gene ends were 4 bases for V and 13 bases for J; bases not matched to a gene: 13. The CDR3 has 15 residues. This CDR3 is CASSSWDREGNGLFF. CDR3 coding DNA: TGTGCCAGCAGCTCCTGGGACAGGGAGGGGAATGGACTGTTTTTT.

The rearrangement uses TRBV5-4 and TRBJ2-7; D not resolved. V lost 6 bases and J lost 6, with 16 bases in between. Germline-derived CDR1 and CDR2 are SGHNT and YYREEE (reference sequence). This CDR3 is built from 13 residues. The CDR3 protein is CASNIDTYSEQYF. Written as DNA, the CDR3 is TGTGCCAGCAACATTGACACATACAGCGAGCAGTACTTC.

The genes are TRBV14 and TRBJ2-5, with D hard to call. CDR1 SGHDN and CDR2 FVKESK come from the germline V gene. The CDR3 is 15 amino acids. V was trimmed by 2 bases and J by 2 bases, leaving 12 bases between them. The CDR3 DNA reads TGTGCCAGCAGCCAACACCTCCAGACGCAAGAGACCCAGTACTTC. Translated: CASSQHLQTQETQYF.

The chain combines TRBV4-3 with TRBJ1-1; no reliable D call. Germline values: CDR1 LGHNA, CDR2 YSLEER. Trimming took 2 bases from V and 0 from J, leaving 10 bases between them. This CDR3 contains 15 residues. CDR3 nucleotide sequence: TGCGCCAGCAGCCAACTACCAGTTCTGAACACTGAAGCTTTCTTT. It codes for CASSQLPVLNTEAFF.

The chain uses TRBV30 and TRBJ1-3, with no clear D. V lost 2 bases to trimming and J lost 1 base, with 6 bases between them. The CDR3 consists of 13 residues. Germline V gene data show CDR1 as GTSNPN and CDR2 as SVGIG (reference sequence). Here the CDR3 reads CAWSRVSGNTIYF. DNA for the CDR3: TGTGCCTGGAGTAGGGTATCTGGAAACACCATATATTTT.

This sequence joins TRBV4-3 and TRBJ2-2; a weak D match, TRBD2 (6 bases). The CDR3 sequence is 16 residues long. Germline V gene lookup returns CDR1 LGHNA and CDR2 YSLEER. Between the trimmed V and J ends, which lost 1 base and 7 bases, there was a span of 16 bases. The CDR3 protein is CASSQGPGALGGELFF. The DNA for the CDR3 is TGCGCCAGCAGCCAAGGACCGGGAGCATTGGGCGGGGAGCTGTTTTTT.

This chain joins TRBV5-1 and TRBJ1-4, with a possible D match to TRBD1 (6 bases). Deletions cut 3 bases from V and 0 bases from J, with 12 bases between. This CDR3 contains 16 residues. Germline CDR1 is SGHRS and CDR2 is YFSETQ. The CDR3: CASSWDKGTTNEKLFF. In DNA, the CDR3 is TGCGCCAGCAGCTGGGACAAGGGGACAACTAATGAAAAACTGTTTTTT.

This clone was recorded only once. CDR3 bases: TGTGCCAGCAGTCTCCGCGCGTATAATTCACCCCTCCACTTT. This codes for CASSLRAYNSPLHF. The V and J genes are TRBV28 and TRBJ1-6; no clear D. Germline CDR1 is MDHEN and CDR2 is SYDVKM. The CDR3 runs to 14 residues. V lost 5 bases to trimming and J lost 4 bases, with 9 bases between them.

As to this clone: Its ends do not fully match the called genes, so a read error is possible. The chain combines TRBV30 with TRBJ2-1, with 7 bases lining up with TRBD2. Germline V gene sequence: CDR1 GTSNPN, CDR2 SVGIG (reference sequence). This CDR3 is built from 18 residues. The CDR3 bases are TGTGCCTGCCCTAGGTGGAGCCTCACGAGCGGGGACTACAATGGGCAGTTCTTC. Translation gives CACPRWSLTSGDYNGQFF.

The CDR3 here is CATSTDRGHSPLHF. The CDR3 bases are TGTGCCACCTCGACAGACAGGGGGCATTCACCCCTCCACTTT. This chain connects TRBV6-5 to TRBJ1-6, with 10 bases identical to TRBD1. The CDR3 extends over 14 amino acids. Germline CDR1 is MNHEY and CDR2 is SVGAGI. After removal of 10 bases from V and 8 bases from J, the junction contained 8 bases not matched to a gene.

CDR3 sequence reads: CASSTAGTSPQTQYF. The CDR3 DNA follows: TGTGCCAGCAGCACGGCCGGGACTAGCCCGCAGACCCAGTACTTC. The rearrangement joins TRBV7-9 to TRBJ2-5; 9 nucleotides agree with TRBD2. CDR3 size: 15 residues. V lost 5 bases and J lost 6; bases outside the gene matches: 10. CDR1 is SEHNR and CDR2 is FQNEAQ in the germline V gene (reference sequence). The whole variable domain, remainder taken from reference TRBV7-9 and TRBJ2-5, is DTGVSQNPRHKITKRGQNVTFRCDPISEHNRLYWYRQTLGQGPEFLTYFQNEAQLEKSRLLSDRFSAERPKGSFSTLEIQRTEQGDSAMYLCASSTAGTSPQTQYFGPGTRLLVL.

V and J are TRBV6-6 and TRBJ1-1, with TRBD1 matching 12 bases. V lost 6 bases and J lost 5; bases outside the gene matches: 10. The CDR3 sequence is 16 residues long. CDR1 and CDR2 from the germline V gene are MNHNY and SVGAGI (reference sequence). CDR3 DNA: TGTGCCAGCAGCCACGGGGACAGGGGGCGGTGGACTGAAGCTTTCTTT. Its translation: CASSHGDRGRWTEAFF.

CDR3 coding DNA: TGTGCCAGCAGAGGACAGCGTTCCTACGAGCAGTACTTC. This codes for CASRGQRSYEQYF. The chain carries TRBV6-5 and TRBJ2-7, with D maybe TRBD1 (6 bases). The germline V and J ends were trimmed by 6 bases and 1 base, with 10 bases remaining between them. The V gene's germline CDR1 is MNHEY and CDR2 SVGAGI. There are 13 residues in the CDR3.

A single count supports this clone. Here the CDR3 reads CASRANEVGNEQFF. The CDR3 nucleotides are TGCGCCAGCAGAGCCAATGAGGTTGGCAATGAGCAGTTCTTC. This rearrangement joins TRBV5-1 to TRBJ2-1; no reliable D call. The V and J ends lost 5 bases and 6 bases respectively, with 15 bases between them. Germline V lookup: CDR1 SGHRS, CDR2 YFSETQ. This CDR3 region has 14 residues.

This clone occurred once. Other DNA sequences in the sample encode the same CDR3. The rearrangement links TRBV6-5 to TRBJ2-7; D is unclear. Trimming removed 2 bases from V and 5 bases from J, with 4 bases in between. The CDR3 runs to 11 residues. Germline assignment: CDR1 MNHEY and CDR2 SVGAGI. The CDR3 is CASSYSHEQYF. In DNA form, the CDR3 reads TGTGCCAGCAGTTACAGTCACGAGCAGTACTTC.

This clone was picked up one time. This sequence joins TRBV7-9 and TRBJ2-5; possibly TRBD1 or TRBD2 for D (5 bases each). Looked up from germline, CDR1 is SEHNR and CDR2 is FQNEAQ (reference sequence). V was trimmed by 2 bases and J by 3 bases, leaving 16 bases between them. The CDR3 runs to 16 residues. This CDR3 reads CASSLRGAGSKETQYF. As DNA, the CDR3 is TGTGCCAGCAGCTTACGGGGCGCGGGCTCAAAAGAGACCCAGTACTTC.

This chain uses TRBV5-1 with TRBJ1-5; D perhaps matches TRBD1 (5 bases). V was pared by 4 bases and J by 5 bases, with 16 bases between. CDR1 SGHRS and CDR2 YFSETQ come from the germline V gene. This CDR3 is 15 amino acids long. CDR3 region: CASSPGPPFDQPQHF. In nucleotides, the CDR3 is TGCGCCAGCAGCCCGGGACCTCCCTTCGATCAGCCCCAGCATTTT.

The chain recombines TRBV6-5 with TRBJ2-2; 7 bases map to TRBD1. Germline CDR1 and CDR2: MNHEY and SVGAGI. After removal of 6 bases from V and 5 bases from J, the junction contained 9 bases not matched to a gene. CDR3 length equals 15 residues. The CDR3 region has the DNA TGTGCCAGCAGCCGCCCACGGACAGGAACCGGGGAGCTGTTTTTT. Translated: CASSRPRTGTGELFF.

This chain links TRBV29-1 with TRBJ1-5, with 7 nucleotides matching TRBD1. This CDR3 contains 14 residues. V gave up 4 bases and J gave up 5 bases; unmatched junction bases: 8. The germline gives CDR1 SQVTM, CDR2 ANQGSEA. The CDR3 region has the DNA TGCAGCGTTGGGACAGGCGTCCTCGATCAGCCCCAGCATTTT. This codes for CSVGTGVLDQPQHF.

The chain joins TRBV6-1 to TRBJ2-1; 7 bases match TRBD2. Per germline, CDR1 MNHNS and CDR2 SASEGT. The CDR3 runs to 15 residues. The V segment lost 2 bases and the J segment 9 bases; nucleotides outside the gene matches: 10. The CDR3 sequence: CASSELGLVVFEQFF. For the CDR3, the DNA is TGTGCCAGCAGTGAATTAGGACTAGTCGTTTTTGAGCAGTTCTTC.